This is a list of T cell receptor beta chains from one sample in a study of cytomegalovirus exposure and HLA in healthy donors. Generated by immunoSEQ multiplex PCR, the TCRdb table keeps only in-frame clones and is missing some. In the table there are about 100,000 clones, roughly 85% of which are singletons. Sequencing was carried out using PBMCs. Receptors originate from a man younger than 40 in good health and CMV-seronegative. The CDR3 runs from the conserved cysteine through the conserved F or W. Fields, in order: clone size, V gene, J gene, D gene, CDR3 DNA, CDR3 protein. D genes are given only for firm matches. Clone size is given for some rows only: seen once, a few or many times, or a class if the clone is expanded.

.	TRBV4-3	TRBJ1-4	.	TGCGCCAGCAGCCAAGCTGCCCATGTCGTCGGTGGAAAACTGTTTTTT	CASSQAAHVVGGKLFF
.	TRBV28	TRBJ2-7	.	TGTGCCAGCAGTCCCCCCGGGGGGCCTTATACCTACGAGCAGTACTTC	CASSPPGGPYTYEQYF
.	TRBV5-3	TRBJ1-3	.	TGTGCCAGAAGCCGTATTGACAGAGACTCTGGAAACACCATATATTTT	CARSRIDRDSGNTIYF
few	TRBV9	TRBJ2-7	TRBD2	TGTGCCAGCAGCCCTGGGACTAGCGGGGTAGAGCAGTACTTC	CASSPGTSGVEQYF
.	TRBV28	TRBJ2-3	TRBD2	TGTGCCAGCAGTTCCCGTGAAGCGGGAGGGGGCACAGATACGCAGTATTTT	CASSSREAGGGTDTQYF
.	TRBV5-6	TRBJ2-7	.	TGTGCCAGCAGCTTGGCCTCGGTAGAGCAGTACTTC	CASSLASVEQYF
.	TRBV6-5	TRBJ1-1	.	TGTGCCAGCAGTTCCCGAACGTCAGGGCTCACTGAAGCTTTCTTT	CASSSRTSGLTEAFF
.	TRBV30	TRBJ2-2	.	TGTGCCTGGACTGAAGGACAGTTCACCGGGGAGCTGTTTTTT	CAWTEGQFTGELFF
.	TRBV23-1	TRBJ2-5	.	TGCGCCAGCAGTCAATCGGGGGCCCAAGAGACCCAGTACTTC	CASSQSGAQETQYF
.	TRBV6-5	TRBJ1-2	.	TGTGCCAGCAGTTACGCGGGCAGTTCTAACTATGGCTACACCTTC	CASSYAGSSNYGYTF
.	TRBV5-1	TRBJ2-1	TRBD2	TGCGCCAGCAGCTGGACTAGCGGGGGGAGTAATGAGCAGTTCTTC	CASSWTSGGSNEQFF
once	TRBV10-3	TRBJ2-5	.	TGTGCCATCAGTGAACGGGAGTCCATCCAAGAGACCCAGTACTTC	CAISERESIQETQYF
few	TRBV11-2	TRBJ2-7	.	TGTGCCAGCAGCTCATCGGGACAACCCTACGAGCAGTACTTC	CASSSSGQPYEQYF
few	TRBV28	TRBJ1-4	.	TGTGCCGTACTAGACGGTCCTAATGAAAAACTGTTTTTT	CAVLDGPNEKLFF
once	TRBV5-1	TRBJ2-7	.	TGCGCCAGCAGCTTGGCAACGGGATACGAGCAGTACTTC	CASSLATGYEQYF
.	TRBV19	TRBJ1-5	.	TGTGCCAGTAGTATTGGAGGGGCAAATCAGCCCCAGCATTTT	CASSIGGANQPQHF
.	TRBV7-3	TRBJ2-7	.	TGTGCCAGCAGTCCAGGCAGCGGAGCTGCCTACGAGCAGTACTTC	CASSPGSGAAYEQYF
.	TRBV7-8	TRBJ1-1	TRBD1	TGTGCCAGCAGCTTAGAGGGGGCCGGCACTGAAGCTTTCTTT	CASSLEGAGTEAFF
few	TRBV5-1	TRBJ2-7	.	TGCGCCAGCAGCTTCGACAGGGAGGTCTACGAGCAGTACTTC	CASSFDREVYEQYF
.	TRBV10-1	TRBJ2-7	TRBD2	TGCGCCAGATGCGGACTAGCGGACTCCTACGAGCAGTACTTC	CARCGLADSYEQYF
.	TRBV27	TRBJ2-3	.	TGTGCCAGCAGTTTATGGGCAGCTAGCACAGATACGCAGTATTTT	CASSLWAASTDTQYF
.	TRBV7-9	TRBJ2-3	.	TGTGCCAGCAGCCCCCAGGTTTCCGCAGATACGCAGTATTTT	CASSPQVSADTQYF
.	TRBV6-1	TRBJ1-1	TRBD1	TGTGCCAGCAGTGAAGCCCGGACAGGGACTTTCTTT	CASSEARTGTFF
.	TRBV27	TRBJ2-2	TRBD2	TGTGCCAGCAGTTTATCGGGACTAGCGGGAGTATGGACCGGGGAGCTGTTTTTT	CASSLSGLAGVWTGELFF
.	TRBV5-4	TRBJ2-1	.	TGTGCCAGCAGCCCTTATAGCGCTGACAATGAGCAGTTCTTC	CASSPYSADNEQFF
.	TRBV29-1	TRBJ2-7	TRBD2	TGCAGCGTCCGAGGGACTAGCGGGAGGGCGAGGGTTTTCCCCTACGAGCAGTACTTC	CSVRGTSGRARVFPYEQYF
.	TRBV2	TRBJ1-6	TRBD1	TGTGCCAGCTTGACAGGGGGCAGGTCACCCCTCCACTTT	CASLTGGRSPLHF
.	TRBV7-2	TRBJ2-5	TRBD1	TGTGCCAGCAGCTTAGGGGGGACAGGACGGGAGACCCAGTACTTC	CASSLGGTGRETQYF
.	TRBV28	TRBJ1-2	.	TGTGCCAGCAGCCCGATCGGGAGAAACTATGGCTACACCTTC	CASSPIGRNYGYTF
.	TRBV5-1	TRBJ2-3	.	TGCGCCAGCAGCTCCCGTGAGGGCGGACTTACAACGCAGTATTTT	CASSSREGGLTTQYF
.	TRBV5-1	TRBJ2-7	.	TGCGCCAGCAGCTTGGATAGGGGCGAGCAGTACTTC	CASSLDRGEQYF
.	TRBV10-3	TRBJ2-7	TRBD1	TGTGCCATCAGGGGGGACAGTGCCTACGAGCAGTACTTC	CAIRGDSAYEQYF
.	TRBV6-4	TRBJ1-1	.	TGTGCCAGCAGCAGAAGTGAGAACACTGAAGCTTTCTTT	CASSRSENTEAFF
.	TRBV2	TRBJ2-5	.	TGTGCCAGCAGTGATTTGGGAGGAGGGCACCAAGAGACCCAGTACTTC	CASSDLGGGHQETQYF